This T cell receptor beta chain was sequenced for a study of blood T cell repertoires in COVID-19. Assay: immunoSEQ multiplex PCR; the TCRdb copy retains only in-frame clones and omits some. The table has under 95,000 clones, less than 85% seen once. Germline lookup yields CDR1 ENHRY and CDR2 SYGVKD. Unmatched junction bases numbered 6, after V lost 2 bases and J lost 3 bases. The CDR3 consists of 17 residues. The material sequenced was peripheral blood. The sequence was obtained from a human donor in a cohort sampled during active COVID-19. The V call is TRBV10-3, the J call TRBJ2-1; the match to TRBD2 covers 11 bases. The CDR3 loop is CAISEGHSGRDYNEQFF. The CDR3 DNA reads as TGTGCCATCAGTGAGGGACATAGCGGGAGGGACTACAATGAGCAGTTCTTC.